The 13 T cell receptor beta chains presented below share a single source sample, sequenced in a study of blood T cell repertoires in COVID-19. Assay: immunoSEQ multiplex PCR; the TCRdb copy retains only in-frame clones and omits some. This sample has about 59,000 clones, with approximately 80% found just once. The specimen sequenced was peripheral blood. The receptors were gathered from an elderly man with acute or convalescent COVID-19.

The rearrangement links TRBV19 to TRBJ1-5, with TRBD1 matching over 7 bases. The CDR3 extends over 15 amino acids. Germline V gene sequence: CDR1 LNHDA, CDR2 SQIVND (reference sequence). The V segment lost 3 bases and the J segment 2 bases; nucleotides outside the gene matches: 4. For the CDR3, the DNA is TGTGCCAGTAGTATCGACAGGGTAGGCAATCAGCCCCAGCATTTT. It is translated as CASSIDRVGNQPQHF.

This rearrangement joins TRBV30 to TRBJ2-1, with D perhaps TRBD1 (7 bases). Trimming cost V 0 bases and J 7 bases, with 19 bases left between them. CDR3 length: 16 residues. Germline V gene lookup returns CDR1 GTSNPN and CDR2 SVGIG (reference sequence). The CDR3, as DNA: TGTGCCTGGAGTGTACTAGGGTCCCCAGGGGGGAATGAGCAGTTCTTC. Encoded protein: CAWSVLGSPGGNEQFF.

This clone was detected only a few times. The chain employs TRBV7-2 and TRBJ2-7, with 8 bases aligning to TRBD1. Looked up from germline, CDR1 is SGHTA and CDR2 is FQGNSA. V trimming: 4 bases; J trimming: 4 bases; junction bases outside the gene matches: 0. There are 12 residues in the CDR3. CDR3 in DNA: TGTGCCAGCAGCTGGACAGGGTACGAGCAGTACTTC. This codes for CASSWTGYEQYF.

The rearrangement joins TRBV11-1 to TRBJ2-7; D unresolved. V dropped 5 bases and J dropped 0 bases, with 11 bases sitting between them. The CDR3 length is 14 residues. Germline-derived CDR1 and CDR2 are SGHAT and FQDESV (reference sequence). CDR3 in amino acids: CASSPRLYSYEQYF. The CDR3 DNA sequence: TGTGCCAGCAGCCCCCGGTTATACTCCTACGAGCAGTACTTC.

The J gene is TRBJ1-6, the V gene TRBV27; 9 nucleotides match TRBD1. This CDR3 region has 14 residues. CDR1 and CDR2 from the germline V gene are MNHEY and SMNVEV (reference sequence). V lost 6 bases and J lost 6; bases outside the gene matches: 3. CDR3 nucleotide sequence: TGTGCCAGCAGGACAGGGGGTGGTAATTCACCCCTCCACTTT. The encoded protein is CASRTGGGNSPLHF.

The chain combines TRBV18 with TRBJ2-7, with a weak D call TRBD1 (5 bases). CDR3 size: 14 residues. The V end was cut by 6 bases, the J end by 0 bases, with 12 bases between. CDR1 and CDR2 from the germline V gene are KGHSH and LQKENI. For the CDR3, the DNA is TGTGCCAGCTCGTCCACAGGATTCTCCTACGAGCAGTACTTC. It codes for CASSSTGFSYEQYF.

The genes are TRBV7-9 and TRBJ2-5, with D perhaps matching TRBD1 (6 bases). Between the trimmed V and J ends, which lost 5 bases and 4 bases, there was a span of 14 bases. The CDR3 is made up of 14 amino acids. The germline V gene has CDR1 SEHNR and CDR2 FQNEAQ (reference sequence). This chain's CDR3 is CASSNQGFRETQYF. CDR3 DNA sequence: TGTGCCAGCAGCAACCAGGGGTTTCGAGAGACCCAGTACTTC. The full variable domain, rest sourced from reference TRBV7-9 and TRBJ2-5, is DTGVSQNPRHKITKRGQNVTFRCDPISEHNRLYWYRQTLGQGPEFLTYFQNEAQLEKSRLLSDRFSAERPKGSFSTLEIQRTEQGDSAMYLCASSNQGFRETQYFGPGTRLLVL.

V is TRBV2 and J is TRBJ2-7; 9 nucleotides align to TRBD2. With 7 bases clipped from V and 4 bases from J, the junction kept 8 bases outside the gene matches. CDR1 is SNHLY and CDR2 is FYNNEI in the germline V gene. The CDR3 extends over 14 amino acids. This CDR3 reads CASNVAGASYEQYF. In nucleotides, the CDR3 is TGTGCCAGCAACGTAGCGGGGGCAAGTTACGAGCAGTACTTC.

The chain recombines TRBV5-1 with TRBJ2-1, with 11 bases matching TRBD2. V shed 4 bases and J 5 bases; nucleotides not matched to a gene: 5. This CDR3 region has 15 residues. Looked up from germline, CDR1 is SGHRS and CDR2 is YFSETQ. This CDR3 is CASSPGTSGNNEQFF. The CDR3 nucleotides read TGCGCCAGCAGCCCCGGGACTAGCGGAAACAATGAGCAGTTCTTC.

The chain carries TRBV19 and TRBJ2-7; D may be TRBD1 (7 bases). The CDR3 is made up of 16 amino acids. V lost 6 bases and J lost 6, with 24 bases in between. The V gene's germline CDR1 is LNHDA and CDR2 SQIVND (reference sequence). In nucleotides, the CDR3 is TGTGCCAGTAGACCATCCCCCGGAGGGGGCGAGGGCGAGCAGTACTTC. Residues: CASRPSPGGGEGEQYF.

The V gene is TRBV10-3, the J gene TRBJ2-7; 13 positions match TRBD2. CDR3 length: 15 amino acids. The germline gives CDR1 ENHRY, CDR2 SYGVKD. The V gene end was trimmed by 5 bases and the J gene end by 7 bases; junction bases not matched to a gene: 8. The DNA for the CDR3 is TGTGCCATCAGTAGTACTAGCGGGGGGGCCGCTGAGCAGTACTTC. Translation: CAISSTSGGAAEQYF.

The chain uses TRBV7-6 and TRBJ1-3; the D is unclear. Germline V gene sequence: CDR1 SGHVS, CDR2 FNYEAQ. The CDR3 is made up of 15 amino acids. V shed 6 bases and J shed 0 bases, with 12 bases lying between them. The CDR3 DNA reads as TGTGCCAGCAGACCGACTGCCTCCTCTGGAAACACCATATATTTT. Translated, it gives CASRPTASSGNTIYF.

V gene TRBV6-5 combines with J gene TRBJ2-2; D might be TRBD2 (6 bases). The length of the CDR3 is 15 residues. Trimming took 7 bases from V and 1 from J, leaving 13 bases between them. Germline CDR1 reads MNHEY; CDR2 reads SVGAGI. The CDR3 coding sequence is TGTGCCAGCAAGGAGGGAAGCGGGAACACCGGGGAGCTGTTTTTT. Amino acid sequence: CASKEGSGNTGELFF.